This T cell receptor (beta chain) came from a study of shared clonotypes between healthy human individuals. Germline lookup yields CDR1 GTSNPN and CDR2 SVGIG (reference sequence). With V trimmed by 5 bases and J by 2 bases, 5 bases remained unmatched. The CDR3 is 15 residues long. Unsorted PBMC contributed 300 ng DNA, tens of thousands of T cell genomes, to each replicate PCR. Original processing notes: Filtering differed since immunoSEQ provided only junctions, with no quality scores. Sequenced by immunoSEQ multiplex PCR; TCRdb stores in-frame clones only, minus some. V, J and clone size are those of that table, while D and trimming were read from the DNA. The table has approximately 460,000 clones, roughly three quarters seen once. Overall study results and limits: Donor scarcity curtailed the genetic and exposure-history diversity represented herein.

Turning to this clone: The antigen is unknown. A far larger clone is one nucleotide away, so this likely arose from a read error. Different DNA sequences within this sample yield the same CDR3.

Donors comprised healthy HIV-negative adults lacking recent acute infections or vaccinations. Material for sequencing was PBMCs. The TCR originated in a woman aged 40 to 49 in good health. Some clones in this sample may be carry-over from other donors' samples. The chain employs TRBV30 and TRBJ2-2, with 10 nucleotides matching TRBD1. In DNA form, the CDR3 reads TGTGCCTGGGGGACAGGGGCCGCAAACACCGGGGAGCTGTTTTTT. It is translated as CAWGTGAANTGELFF. The complete variable domain, with remaining parts taken from reference TRBV30 and TRBJ2-2, reads SQTIHQWPATLVQPVGSPLSLECTVEGTSNPNLYWYRQAAGRGLQLLFYSVGIGQISSEVPQNLSASRPQDRQFILSSKKLLLSDSGFYLCAWGTGAANTGELFFGEGSRLTVL.